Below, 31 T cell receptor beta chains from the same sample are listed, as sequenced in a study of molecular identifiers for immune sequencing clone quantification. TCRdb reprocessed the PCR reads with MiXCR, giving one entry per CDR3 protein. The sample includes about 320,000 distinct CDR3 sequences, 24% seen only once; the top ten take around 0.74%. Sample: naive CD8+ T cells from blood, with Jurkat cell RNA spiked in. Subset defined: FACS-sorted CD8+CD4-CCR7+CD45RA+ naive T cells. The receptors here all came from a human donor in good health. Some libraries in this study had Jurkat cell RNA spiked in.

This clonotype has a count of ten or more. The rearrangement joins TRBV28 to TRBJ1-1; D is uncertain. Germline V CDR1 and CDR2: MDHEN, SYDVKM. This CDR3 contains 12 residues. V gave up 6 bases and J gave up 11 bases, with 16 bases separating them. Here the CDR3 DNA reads TGTGCCAGCAGCCGGATCGCCACTGGGGCTTTCTTT. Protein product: CASSRIATGAFF.

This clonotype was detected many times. In nucleotides, the CDR3 is TGCGCCAGCAGGGGACAAAGAAACTATGGCTACACCTTC. This encodes CASRGQRNYGYTF. The rearrangement uses TRBV4-3 and TRBJ1-2; TRBD1 might be the D (6 bases). V lost 6 bases, J lost 2 bases, and 10 bases lay in between. The CDR3 has 13 residues. Germline V CDR1 and CDR2: LGHNA, YSLEER.

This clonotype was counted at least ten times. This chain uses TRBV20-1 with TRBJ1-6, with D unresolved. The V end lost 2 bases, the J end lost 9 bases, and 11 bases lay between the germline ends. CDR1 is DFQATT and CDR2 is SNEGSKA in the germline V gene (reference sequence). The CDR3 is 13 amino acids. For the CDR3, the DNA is TGCAGTGCTAGATATACTCCGAGTTCACCCCTCCACTTT. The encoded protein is CSARYTPSSPLHF.

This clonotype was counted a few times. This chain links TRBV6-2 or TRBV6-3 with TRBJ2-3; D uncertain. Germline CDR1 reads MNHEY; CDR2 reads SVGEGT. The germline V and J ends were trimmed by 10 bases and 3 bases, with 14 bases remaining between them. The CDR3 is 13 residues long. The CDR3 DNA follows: TGTGCCACGGGCCTTAAGGTTACAGATACGCAGTATTTT. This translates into CATGLKVTDTQYF.

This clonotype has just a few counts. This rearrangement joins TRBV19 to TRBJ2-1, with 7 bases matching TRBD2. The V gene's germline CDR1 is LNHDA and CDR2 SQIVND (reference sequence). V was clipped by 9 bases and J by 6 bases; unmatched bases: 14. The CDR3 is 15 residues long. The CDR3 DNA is TGTGCCAGCGCGGGGCGGGAGTGGAGTGGCAATGAGCAGTTCTTC. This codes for CASAGREWSGNEQFF.

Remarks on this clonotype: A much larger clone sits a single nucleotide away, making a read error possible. The CDR3: CASGSLNQPQRF. The CDR3 DNA is TGTGCCAGCGGGAGCCTTAATCAGCCCCAGCGTTTT. The chain carries TRBV7-9 and TRBJ1-5; no clear D gene. The CDR3 length is 12 residues. Per germline, CDR1 SEHNR and CDR2 FQNEAQ (reference sequence).

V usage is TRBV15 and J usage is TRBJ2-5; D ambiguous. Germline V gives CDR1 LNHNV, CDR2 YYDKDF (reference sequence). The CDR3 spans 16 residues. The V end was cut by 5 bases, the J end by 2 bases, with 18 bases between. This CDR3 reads CATSSRTVRLQETQYF. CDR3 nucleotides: TGTGCCACCAGCTCCCGGACGGTGAGATTACAAGAGACCCAGTACTTC.

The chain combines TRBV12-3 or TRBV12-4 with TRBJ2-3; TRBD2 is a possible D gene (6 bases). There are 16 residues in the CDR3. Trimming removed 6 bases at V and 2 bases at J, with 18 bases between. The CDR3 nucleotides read TGTGCCAGCAGCACCAGGGACTTAGCGTCCACAGATACGCAGTATTTT. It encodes CASSTRDLASTDTQYF.

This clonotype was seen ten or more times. The CDR3 DNA reads as TGTGCCAGTAGAACTAGCGGGGGGCTAGACAATGAGCAGTTCTTC. Its translation is CASRTSGGLDNEQFF. The chain uses TRBV6-5 and TRBJ2-1; 12 nucleotides agree with TRBD2. This CDR3 spans 15 amino acids. Per germline, CDR1 MNHEY and CDR2 SVGAGI. The trim removed 9 bases at V and 5 bases at J, leaving 8 bases unmatched.

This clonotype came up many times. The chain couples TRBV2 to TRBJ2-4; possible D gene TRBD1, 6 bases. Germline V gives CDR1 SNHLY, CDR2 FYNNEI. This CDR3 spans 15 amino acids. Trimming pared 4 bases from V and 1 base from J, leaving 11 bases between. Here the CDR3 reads CASSAPDSAKNIQYF. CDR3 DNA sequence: TGTGCCAGCAGTGCCCCGGACAGCGCCAAAAACATTCAGTACTTC.

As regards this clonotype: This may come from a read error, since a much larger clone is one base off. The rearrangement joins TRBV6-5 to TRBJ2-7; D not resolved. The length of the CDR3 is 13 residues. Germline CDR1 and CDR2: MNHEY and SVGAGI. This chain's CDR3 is CASRPSEHYERYF. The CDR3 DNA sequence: TGTGCCAGCAGACCATCGGAACACTACGAGCGGTACTTC.

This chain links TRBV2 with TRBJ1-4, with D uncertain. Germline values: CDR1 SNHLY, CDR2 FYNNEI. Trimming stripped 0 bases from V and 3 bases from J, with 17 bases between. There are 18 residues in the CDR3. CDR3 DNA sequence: TGTGCCAGCAGTGAAGCGCTTCGGGCGGTGGAAGCTAATGAAAAACTGTTTTTT. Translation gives CASSEALRAVEANEKLFF.

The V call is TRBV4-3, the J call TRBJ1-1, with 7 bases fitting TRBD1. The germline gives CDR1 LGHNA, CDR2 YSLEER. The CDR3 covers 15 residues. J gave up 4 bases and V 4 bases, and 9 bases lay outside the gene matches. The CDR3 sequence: CASSLWTGPVTEAFF. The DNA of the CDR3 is TGCGCCAGCAGCCTGTGGACAGGCCCCGTCACTGAAGCTTTCTTT.

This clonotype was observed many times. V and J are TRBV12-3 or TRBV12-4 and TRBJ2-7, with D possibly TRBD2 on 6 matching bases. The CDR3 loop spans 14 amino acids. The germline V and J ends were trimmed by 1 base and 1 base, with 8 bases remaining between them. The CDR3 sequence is CASSLGGRSYEQYF. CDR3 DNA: TGTGCCAGCAGTTTAGGAGGGAGGTCCTACGAGCAGTACTTC.

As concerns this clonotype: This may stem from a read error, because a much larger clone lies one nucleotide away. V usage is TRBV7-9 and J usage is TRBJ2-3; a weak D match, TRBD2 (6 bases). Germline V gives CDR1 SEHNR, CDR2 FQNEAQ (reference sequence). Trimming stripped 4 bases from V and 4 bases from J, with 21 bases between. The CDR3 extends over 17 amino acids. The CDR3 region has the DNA TGTGCCAGCAGCTACTCCGGGGACTCAGTTCGCCCAGATACGCAGTATTTT. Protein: CASSYSGDSVRPDTQYF.

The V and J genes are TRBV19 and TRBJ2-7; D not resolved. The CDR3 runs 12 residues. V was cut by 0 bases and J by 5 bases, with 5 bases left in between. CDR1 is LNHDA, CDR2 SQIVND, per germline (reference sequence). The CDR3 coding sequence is TGTGCCAGTAGTATAGATCCTGACGAGCAGTACTTC. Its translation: CASSIDPDEQYF.

The CDR3 region is CASSPPRGWAFF. As DNA, the CDR3 is TGTGCCAGCAGTCCCCCCAGGGGGTGGGCTTTCTTT. V is TRBV7-8 and J is TRBJ1-1, with 7 bases aligning to TRBD1. The CDR3 has 12 residues. The germline V gene has CDR1 SGHVS and CDR2 FQNEAQ. V shed 6 bases and J 11 bases; nucleotides not matched to a gene: 9.

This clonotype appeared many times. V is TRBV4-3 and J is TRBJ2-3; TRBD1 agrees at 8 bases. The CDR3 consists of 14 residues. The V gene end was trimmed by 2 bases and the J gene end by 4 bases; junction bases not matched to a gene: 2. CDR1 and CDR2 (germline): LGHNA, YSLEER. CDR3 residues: CASSQQTGADTQYF. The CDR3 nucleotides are TGCGCCAGCAGCCAACAGACAGGGGCAGATACGCAGTATTTT.

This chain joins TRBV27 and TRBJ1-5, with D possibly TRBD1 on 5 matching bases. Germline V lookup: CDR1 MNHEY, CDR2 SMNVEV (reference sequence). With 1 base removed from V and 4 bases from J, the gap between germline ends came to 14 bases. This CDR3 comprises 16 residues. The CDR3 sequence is CASSLLGREGNQPQHF. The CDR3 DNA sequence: TGTGCCAGCAGTTTATTGGGCAGGGAGGGGAATCAGCCCCAGCATTTT.

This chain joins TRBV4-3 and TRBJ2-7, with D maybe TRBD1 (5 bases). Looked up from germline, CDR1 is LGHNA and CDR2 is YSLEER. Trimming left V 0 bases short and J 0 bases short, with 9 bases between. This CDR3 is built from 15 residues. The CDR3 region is CASSQDRQISYEQYF. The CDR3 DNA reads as TGCGCCAGCAGCCAAGACCGACAGATCTCCTACGAGCAGTACTTC.

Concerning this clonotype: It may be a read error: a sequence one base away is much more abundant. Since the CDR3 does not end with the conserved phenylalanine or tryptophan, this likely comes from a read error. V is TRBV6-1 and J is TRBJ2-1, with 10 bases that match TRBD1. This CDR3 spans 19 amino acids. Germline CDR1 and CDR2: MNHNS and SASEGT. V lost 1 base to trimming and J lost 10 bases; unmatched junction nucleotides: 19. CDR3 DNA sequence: TGTGCCAGCAGTGAAGAGAGACAGGGGGCGAATCTCCTCTTTGGGGAGCAGTTCTCC. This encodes CASSEERQGANLLFGEQFS.

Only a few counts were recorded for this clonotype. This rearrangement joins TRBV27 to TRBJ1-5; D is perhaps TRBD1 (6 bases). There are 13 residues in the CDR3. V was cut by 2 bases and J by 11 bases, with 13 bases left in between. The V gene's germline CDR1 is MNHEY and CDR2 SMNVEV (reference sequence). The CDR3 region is CASSLVQGRAQHF. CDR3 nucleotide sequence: TGTGCCAGCAGTTTAGTTCAGGGGAGGGCCCAGCATTTT.

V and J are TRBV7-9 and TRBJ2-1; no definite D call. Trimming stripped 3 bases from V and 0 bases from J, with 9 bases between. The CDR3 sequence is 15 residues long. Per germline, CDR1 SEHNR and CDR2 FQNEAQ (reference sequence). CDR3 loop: CASSLTSSSYNEQFF. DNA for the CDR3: TGTGCCAGCAGCTTGACTTCGAGCTCCTACAATGAGCAGTTCTTC.

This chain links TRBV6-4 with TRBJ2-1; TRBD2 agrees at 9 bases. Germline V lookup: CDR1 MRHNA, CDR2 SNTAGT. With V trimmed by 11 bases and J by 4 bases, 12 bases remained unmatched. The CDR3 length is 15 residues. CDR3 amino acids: CAGRGGAGGYNEQFF. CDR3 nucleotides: TGTGCCGGCCGTGGTGGTGCGGGGGGGTACAATGAGCAGTTCTTC.

For the CDR3, the DNA is TGTGCCAGCAGTTTAACGACTAGCGGGGGTCCCTACGAGCAGTACTTC. Amino acid sequence: CASSLTTSGGPYEQYF. The rearrangement joins TRBV27 to TRBJ2-7, with 12 bases that match TRBD2. V dropped 2 bases and J dropped 2; count of bases not matched to a gene: 4. There are 16 residues in the CDR3. The V gene's germline CDR1 is MNHEY and CDR2 SMNVEV (reference sequence).

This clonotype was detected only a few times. The CDR3 sequence: CASSPSGRNTDTQYF. The CDR3 bases are TGTGCCAGCAGCCCCAGCGGGAGAAACACAGATACGCAGTATTTT. The chain joins TRBV7-9 to TRBJ2-3; 8 nucleotides match TRBD2. The trim removed 5 bases at V and 2 bases at J, leaving 6 bases unmatched. Germline CDR1 reads SEHNR; CDR2 reads FQNEAQ (reference sequence). This CDR3 comprises 15 residues.

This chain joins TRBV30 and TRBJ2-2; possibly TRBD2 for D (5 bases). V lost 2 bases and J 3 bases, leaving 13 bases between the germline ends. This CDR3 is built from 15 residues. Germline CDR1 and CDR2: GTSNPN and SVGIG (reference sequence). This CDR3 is CAWSRGIPDTGELFF. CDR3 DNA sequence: TGTGCCTGGAGTAGAGGGATTCCGGACACCGGGGAGCTGTTTTTT.

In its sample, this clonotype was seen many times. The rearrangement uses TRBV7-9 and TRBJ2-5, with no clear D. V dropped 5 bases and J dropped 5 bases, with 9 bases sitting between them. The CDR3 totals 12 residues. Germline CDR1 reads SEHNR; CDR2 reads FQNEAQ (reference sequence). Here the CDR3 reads CASSGARETQYF. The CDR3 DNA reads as TGTGCCAGCAGCGGTGCCCGGGAGACCCAGTACTTC.

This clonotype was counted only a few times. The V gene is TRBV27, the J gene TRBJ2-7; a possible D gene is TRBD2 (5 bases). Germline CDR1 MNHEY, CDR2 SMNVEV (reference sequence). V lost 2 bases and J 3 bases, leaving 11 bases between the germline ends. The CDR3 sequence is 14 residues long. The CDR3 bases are TGTGCCAGCAGTTTAGAGGGATCGAACTACGAGCAGTACTTC. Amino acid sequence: CASSLEGSNYEQYF.

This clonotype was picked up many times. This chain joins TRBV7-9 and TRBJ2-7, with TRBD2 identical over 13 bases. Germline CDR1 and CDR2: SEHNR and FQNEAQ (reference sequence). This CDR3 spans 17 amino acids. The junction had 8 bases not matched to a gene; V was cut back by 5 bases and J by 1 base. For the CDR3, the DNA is TGTGCCAGCAGCGAAGGGACTAGCGGGATGAAATCCTACGAGCAGTACTTC. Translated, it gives CASSEGTSGMKSYEQYF.

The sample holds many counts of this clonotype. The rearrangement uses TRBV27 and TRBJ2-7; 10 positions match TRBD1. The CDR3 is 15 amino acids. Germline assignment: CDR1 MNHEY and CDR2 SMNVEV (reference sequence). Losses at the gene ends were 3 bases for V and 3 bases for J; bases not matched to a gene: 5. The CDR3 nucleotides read TGTGCCAGCAGTTTGAAGGGGACAGGGGTCTACGAGCAGTACTTC. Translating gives CASSLKGTGVYEQYF.